This TCR beta chain was recovered during a study of PD-1 blockade in classical Hodgkin lymphoma. Notes on the study in general: Patients who began taking nivolumab under 1 year after ASCT were left out. CD4+ but not CD8+ TCR diversity rose significantly by C4D1. It was reported that newly diagnosed patients had less baseline TCR diversity than healthy donors.

Trimming took off 5 bases at V and 2 bases at J, with 15 bases between the two ends. CDR1 is LNHDA and CDR2 is SQIVND in the germline V gene (reference sequence). This CDR3 region has 16 residues. Clones were read by immunoSEQ multiplex PCR, and TCRdb kept only the in-frame ones, dropping some. The table lists approximately 15,000 clones, about 80% of them singletons. This clone was seen a few times. Its target is unknown. Brentuximab vedotin exposure varied among the patients, all of whom had relapsed after autologous stem cell transplantation. Under best response, outcomes were complete response, partial response or progressive disease.

The receptor comes from a human donor with classical Hodgkin lymphoma. The source was peripheral blood mononuclear cells (PBMCs), collected at baseline. V and J are TRBV19 and TRBJ2-2; no reliable D call. The CDR3 is CASSPWPGLNTGELFF. In nucleotides, the CDR3 is TGTGCCAGTAGTCCCTGGCCGGGCTTAAACACCGGGGAGCTGTTTTTT.